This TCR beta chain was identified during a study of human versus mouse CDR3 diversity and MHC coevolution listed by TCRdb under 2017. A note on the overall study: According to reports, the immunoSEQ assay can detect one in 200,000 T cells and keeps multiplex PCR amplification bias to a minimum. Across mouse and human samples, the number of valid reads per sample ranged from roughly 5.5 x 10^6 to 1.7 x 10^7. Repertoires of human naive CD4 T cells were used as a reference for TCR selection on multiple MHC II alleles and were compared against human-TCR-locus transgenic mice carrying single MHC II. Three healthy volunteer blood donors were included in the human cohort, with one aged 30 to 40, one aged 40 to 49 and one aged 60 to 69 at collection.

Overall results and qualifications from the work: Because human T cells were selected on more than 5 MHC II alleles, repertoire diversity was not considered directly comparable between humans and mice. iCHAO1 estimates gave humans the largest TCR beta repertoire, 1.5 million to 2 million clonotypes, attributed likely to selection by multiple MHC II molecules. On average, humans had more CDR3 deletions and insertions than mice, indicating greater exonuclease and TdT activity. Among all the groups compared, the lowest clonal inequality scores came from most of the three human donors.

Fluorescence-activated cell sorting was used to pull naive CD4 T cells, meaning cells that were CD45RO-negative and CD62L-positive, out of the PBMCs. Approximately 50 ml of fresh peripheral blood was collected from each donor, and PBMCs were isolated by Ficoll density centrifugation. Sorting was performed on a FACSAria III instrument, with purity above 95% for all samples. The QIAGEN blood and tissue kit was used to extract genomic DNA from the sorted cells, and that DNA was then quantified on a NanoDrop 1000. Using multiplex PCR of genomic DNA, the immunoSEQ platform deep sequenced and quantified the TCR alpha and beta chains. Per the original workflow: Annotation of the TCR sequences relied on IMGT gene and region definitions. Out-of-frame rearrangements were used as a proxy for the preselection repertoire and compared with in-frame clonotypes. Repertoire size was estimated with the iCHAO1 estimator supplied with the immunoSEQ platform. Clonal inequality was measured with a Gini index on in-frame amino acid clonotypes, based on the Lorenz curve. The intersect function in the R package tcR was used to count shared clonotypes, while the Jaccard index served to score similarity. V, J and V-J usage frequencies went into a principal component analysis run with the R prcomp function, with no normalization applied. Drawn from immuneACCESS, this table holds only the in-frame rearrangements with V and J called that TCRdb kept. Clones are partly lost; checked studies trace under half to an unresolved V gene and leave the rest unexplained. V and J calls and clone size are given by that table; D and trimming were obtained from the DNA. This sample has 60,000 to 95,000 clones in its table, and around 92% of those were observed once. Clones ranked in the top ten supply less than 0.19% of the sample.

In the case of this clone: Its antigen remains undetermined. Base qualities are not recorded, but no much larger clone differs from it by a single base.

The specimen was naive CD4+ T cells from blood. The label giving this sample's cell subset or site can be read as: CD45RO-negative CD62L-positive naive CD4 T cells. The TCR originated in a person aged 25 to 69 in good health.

The CDR3 region has the sequence CARAGSGHSTDTQYF. The nucleotide sequence is given as TGTGCCCGCGCAGGGAGCGGGCACAGCACAGATACGCAGTATTTT. This chain is built from TRBV30 and TRBJ2-3; TRBD2 could be the D gene, as 6 bases match. Between the V and J ends, shortened by 8 bases and 0 bases respectively, the junction contains 18 bases. The germline V gene (reference sequence) yields GTSNPN for CDR1 and SVGIG for CDR2. From the cysteine up to the phenylalanine, the CDR3 has a length of 15 residues. CDR3 DNA only is kept here, 45 bases in frame from base 1.